This TCR beta chain emerged from a study of cytomegalovirus exposure and HLA in healthy donors. Study-wide points: With DRB1 most and HLA-C fewest, TCR association rates differed between HLA loci in a later analysis. In a later analysis, TCR beta V- and J-gene trimming was associated with a missense DCLRE1C variant. A few CMV-associated chains were confirmed in vitro to be specific for CMV antigens. Earlier results showed most TCR beta V segments being productive about 87% or about 30% of the time.

Worth noting for this clone: Its antigen is as yet unknown.

Vbeta (60) and Jbeta (13) primers were used in the PCR. Profiling relied on immunoSEQ multiplex PCR, and the TCRdb table lists in-frame clones only, not all of them. The table has about 77,000 clones, 60% to 85% seen once. The CDR3 length is 13 residues. The germline V gene has CDR1 ENHRY and CDR2 SYGVKD. V shed 4 bases, J shed 8 bases, and the junction held 4 bases outside the gene matches. The sequence came from a man aged 35 to 55 in good health and CMV-seronegative. Specimen: PBMCs. J is TRBJ2-4 and V is TRBV10-3; 8 bases are a match to TRBD1. Written as DNA, the CDR3 is TGTGCCATCAGTGGGACAGGGCGGGACATTCAGTACTTC. This sequence encodes CAISGTGRDIQYF.